This is a list of T cell receptor beta chains from one sample in a study of control samples from healthy donors and cancer patients. Measured with immunoSEQ multiplex PCR; TCRdb has only the in-frame clones, and not every one. The repertoire has 48,000 or so clones, about 94% of them found once; the top ten carry about a quarter. The sample taken for sequencing was PBMCs. Every receptor here comes from a woman aged 45-65 years with head and neck cancer. Each CDR3 is given with its conserved first and last residue. Fields, in order: J gene, clone size, D gene, V gene, CDR3 protein, CDR3 DNA. D genes are given only for firm matches. The size field is filled for only some rows; it gives once, few, many or a size class.

TRBJ1-2	once	-	TRBV4-3	CASSQDTAGVYGYTF	TGCGCCAGCAGCCAAGATACGGCAGGCGTCTATGGCTACACCTTC
TRBJ2-2	once	-	TRBV7-9	CASSKGTFLINTGELFF	TGTGCCAGCAGCAAAGGGACATTCCTTATTAACACCGGGGAGCTGTTTTTT
TRBJ2-1	-	-	TRBV3-1/TRBV3-2	CASSPSRPYNEQFF	TGTGCCAGCAGCCCCTCCAGACCCTACAATGAGCAGTTCTTC
TRBJ1-4	-	-	TRBV4-1	CASSPRDAEDEKLFF	TGCGCCAGCAGCCCCCGGGATGCGGAGGATGAAAAACTGTTTTTT
TRBJ1-1	-	TRBD1	TRBV7-8	CASSPRDSTIEAFF	TGTGCCAGCAGCCCCCGGGACAGCACCATTGAAGCTTTCTTT
TRBJ1-6	once	TRBD1	TRBV27	CASSFDRGSYNSPLHF	TGTGCCAGCAGTTTTGACAGGGGTTCCTATAATTCACCCCTCCACTTT
TRBJ1-1	-	-	TRBV7-8	CASSLERVLEAFF	TGTGCCAGCAGCTTAGAGAGGGTTCTGGAAGCTTTCTTT
TRBJ2-2	-	-	TRBV6-6	CASSLGRTPNTGELFF	TGTGCCAGCAGTTTGGGGAGGACACCGAACACCGGGGAGCTGTTTTTT
TRBJ2-3	-	-	TRBV4-2	CASSQELFGGTDTQYF	TGTGCCAGCAGCCAAGAATTGTTTGGCGGGACAGATACGCAGTATTTT
TRBJ2-1	-	-	TRBV21-1	CASRDSGLWNEQFF	TGTGCCAGCAGAGACAGCGGTTTATGGAATGAGCAGTTCTTC
TRBJ1-6	once	-	TRBV6-1	CASSVASDNSPLHF	TGTGCCAGCAGTGTAGCCTCGGATAATTCACCCCTCCACTTT
TRBJ1-5	-	TRBD1	TRBV5-6	CASSSGTGGNQPQHF	TGTGCCAGCAGCTCCGGGACAGGGGGCAATCAGCCCCAGCATTTT
TRBJ2-5	-	-	TRBV6-6	CASSYWGAQETQYF	TGTGCCAGCAGTTACTGGGGGGCCCAGGAGACCCAGTACTTC
TRBJ1-2	-	-	TRBV6-1	CASSETGGRHYYGYTF	TGTGCCAGCAGTGAAACGGGGGGCCGCCACTACTATGGCTACACCTTC
TRBJ2-5	-	-	TRBV6-6	CASSYIFSQGQETQYF	TGTGCCAGCAGTTACATCTTTTCGCAGGGGCAAGAGACCCAGTACTTC
TRBJ2-7	-	TRBD2	TRBV5-4	CASSLWPSGVYEQYF	TGTGCCAGCAGCTTGTGGCCTAGCGGGGTCTACGAGCAGTACTTC
TRBJ1-5	-	-	TRBV12-5	CASGLVARGGQPQHF	TGTGCTAGTGGTTTGGTAGCCAGGGGAGGACAGCCCCAGCATTTT
TRBJ2-1	-	TRBD1	TRBV3-1/TRBV3-2	CASSRSPGQGPNEQFF	TGTGCCAGCAGCCGGAGCCCGGGACAGGGACCCAATGAGCAGTTCTTC
TRBJ2-3	-	TRBD2	TRBV5-1	CASSRTSGGTDTQYF	TGCGCCAGCAGCCGGACTAGCGGAGGCACAGATACGCAGTATTTT
TRBJ2-7	-	-	TRBV5-1	CASSLAPLQGGEQYF	TGCGCCAGCAGCTTGGCCCCCCTACAGGGAGGCGAGCAGTACTTC
TRBJ2-5	-	-	TRBV9	CASSLTGETQYF	TGTGCCAGCAGCTTAACAGGAGAGACCCAGTACTTC
TRBJ2-5	-	TRBD2	TRBV3-1/TRBV3-2	CASSPPLAGDLFQETQYF	TGTGCCAGCAGCCCGCCACTAGCGGGGGACCTTTTCCAAGAGACCCAGTACTTC
TRBJ1-5	-	-	TRBV12-3/TRBV12-4	CASSLAERQPQHF	TGTGCCAGCAGTTTAGCGGAGAGGCAGCCCCAGCATTTT
TRBJ2-2	once	-	TRBV12-3/TRBV12-4	CASSPSNTGELFF	TGTGCCAGCAGTCCCAGCAACACCGGGGAGCTGTTTTTT
TRBJ2-1	few	-	TRBV5-4	CASSLALALGYNEQFF	TGTGCCAGCAGCTTGGCCCTAGCGTTAGGCTACAATGAGCAGTTCTTC
TRBJ1-3	-	TRBD1	TRBV18	CASSQGQAPSGNTIYF	TGTGCCAGCTCTCAAGGACAGGCGCCCTCTGGAAACACCATATATTTT
TRBJ1-4	-	-	TRBV27	CASTTGIIGEKLFF	TGTGCCAGCACTACAGGGATTATTGGTGAAAAACTGTTTTTT
TRBJ2-2	-	TRBD1	TRBV27	CASSLETGAGELFF	TGTGCCAGCAGTTTAGAGACAGGGGCCGGGGAGCTGTTTTTT